What follows are 18 T cell receptor beta chains derived from one specimen sequenced in a study of identical twins. One entry per CDR3 protein, called by TCRdb with MiXCR from the 5' RACE reads. The table has about 570,000 distinct CDR3 sequences, approximately 9.6% seen once. This sample also belongs to another study, concerning yellow fever vaccine responses in identical twins.

Input material: PBMCs. Receptors were obtained from a woman between 18 and 29 years old in good health.

This clonotype showed up many times. The chain uses TRBV9 and TRBJ2-3, with 7 bases matching TRBD2. CDR3 length: 16 amino acids. J was trimmed by 5 bases and V by 4 bases; bases with no gene match: 13. CDR1 SGDLS and CDR2 YYNGEE come from the germline V gene. This CDR3 reads CASSNGRGGVIDTQYF. The CDR3 DNA reads TGTGCCAGCAGCAATGGACGGGGAGGGGTGATAGATACGCAGTATTTT.

A few counts support this clonotype. The J gene is TRBJ2-7, the V gene TRBV6-5; 10 nucleotides match TRBD1. The CDR3 is made up of 16 amino acids. Germline CDR1 MNHEY, CDR2 SVGAGI. J lost 3 bases, V lost 3 bases, and 8 bases had no gene match. CDR3 sequence: CASSYRQGASLYEQYF. The CDR3 region has the DNA TGTGCCAGCAGTTATCGACAGGGGGCATCGCTCTACGAGCAGTACTTC.

The chain combines TRBV4-3 with TRBJ1-6, with 10 bases fitting TRBD1. The CDR3 has 16 amino acids. V trimming: 1 base; J trimming: 15 bases; junction bases outside the gene matches: 12. CDR1 and CDR2 (germline): LGHNA, YSLEER. The CDR3, as DNA: TGCGCCAGCAGCCAAGTGACGGGACAGGGGTCGGGTGTCCTCCACTTT. This translates into CASSQVTGQGSGVLHF.

The chain joins TRBV6-1 to TRBJ1-5, with 7 bases aligning to TRBD1. V dropped 5 bases and J dropped 0; count of bases not matched to a gene: 4. CDR3 length: 15 residues. CDR1 and CDR2 from the germline V gene are MNHNS and SASEGT. Here the CDR3 reads CASSRTGNSNQPQHF. For the CDR3, the DNA is TGTGCCAGCAGTCGGACAGGCAATAGCAATCAGCCCCAGCATTTT.

This chain uses TRBV6-2 or TRBV6-3 with TRBJ2-2; D unclear. V gave up 5 bases and J gave up 4 bases, with 8 bases separating them. Germline V gives CDR1 MNHEY, CDR2 SVGEGT. The CDR3 runs to 13 residues. The CDR3 coding sequence is TGTGCCAGCAGTACCGACCGCACCGGGGAGCTGTTTTTT. This encodes CASSTDRTGELFF.

V is TRBV7-2 and J is TRBJ2-3; perhaps TRBD2 as D (5 bases). The CDR3 has 14 amino acids. Germline assignment: CDR1 SGHTA and CDR2 FQGNSA. The V gene lost 4 bases and the J gene lost 5 bases, with 13 bases spanning the gap. The CDR3 DNA follows: TGTGCCAGCAGCTCGAGGGCACTCTTAGATACGCAGTATTTT. Translation: CASSSRALLDTQYF.

This clonotype was counted only a few times. This rearrangement joins TRBV4-3 to TRBJ2-1; 8 bases align to TRBD2. This CDR3 comprises 17 residues. V trimming: 4 bases; J trimming: 2 bases; junction bases outside the gene matches: 10. Germline CDR1 and CDR2: LGHNA and YSLEER. The CDR3 DNA reads as TGCGCCAGCAGCCCTTCCCCCGGGACTAGGCCCTACAATGAGCAGTTCTTC. Its translation: CASSPSPGTRPYNEQFF.

About this clonotype itself: Just one base apart from a much larger clone, this may be a read error. J is TRBJ2-3 and V is TRBV7-2; no reliable D call. Germline CDR1 and CDR2: SGHTA and FQGNSA. V gave up 4 bases and J gave up 3 bases, with 14 bases separating them. CDR3 length equals 15 residues. Here the CDR3 reads CASSSVSQRTDTQYF. CDR3 sequence (DNA): TGTGCCAGCAGCTCTGTGTCTCAAAGAACAGATACGCAGTATTTT.

CDR3 residues: CSVEVLAGANTGELFF. Here the CDR3 DNA reads TGCAGCGTTGAGGTTCTGGCGGGAGCGAACACCGGGGAGCTGTTTTTT. The chain couples TRBV29-1 to TRBJ2-2, with 7 bases matching TRBD2. From germline, CDR1 is SQVTM and CDR2 ANQGSEA. This CDR3 spans 16 amino acids. V trimming: 3 bases; J trimming: 0 bases; junction bases outside the gene matches: 7.

The gene calls are TRBV20-1 and TRBJ2-5; 7 bases match TRBD2. V gave up 6 bases and J gave up 0 bases; unmatched junction bases: 13. The CDR3 extends over 16 amino acids. From germline, CDR1 is DFQATT and CDR2 SNEGSKA (reference sequence). CDR3 region: CSAPDAGGRYQETQYF. In DNA form, the CDR3 reads TGCAGTGCCCCCGATGCGGGCGGGAGATACCAAGAGACCCAGTACTTC.

This clonotype was seen more than once but under ten times. The chain links TRBV5-1 to TRBJ2-5, with D hard to call. Trimming removed 2 bases from V and 4 bases from J, with 18 bases in between. Germline loops: CDR1 SGHRS, CDR2 YFSETQ. This CDR3 contains 16 residues. In DNA form, the CDR3 reads TGCGCCAGCAGCTTACGGTACCCGGAGCGTGGAGAGACCCAGTACTTC. As protein: CASSLRYPERGETQYF. The full variable domain, in which reference TRBV5-1 and TRBJ2-5 provide the parts outside the CDR3, is KAGVTQTPRYLIKTRGQQVTLSCSPISGHRSVSWYQQTPGQGLQFLFEYFSETQRNKGNFPGRFSGRQFSNSRSEMNVSTLELGDSALYLCASSLRYPERGETQYFGPGTRLLVL.

This clonotype has ten or more counts. V usage is TRBV3-1 and J usage is TRBJ2-1; maybe TRBD2 (6 bases). There are 14 residues in the CDR3. CDR1 LGHDT and CDR2 YNNKEL come from the germline V gene (reference sequence). Trimming removed 1 base from V and 9 bases from J, with 13 bases in between. CDR3 amino acids: CASSQVHGRTEQFF. Here the CDR3 DNA reads TGTGCCAGCAGCCAAGTGCACGGGAGAACTGAGCAGTTCTTC.

This clonotype came up many times. This chain uses TRBV12-3 or TRBV12-4 with TRBJ2-1, with TRBD2 matching over 10 bases. Losses at the gene ends were 6 bases for V and 0 bases for J; bases not matched to a gene: 5. CDR3 length: 16 amino acids. CDR3 amino acids: CASRTSGLSSYNEQFF. In DNA form, the CDR3 reads TGTGCCAGCAGGACTAGCGGGTTGAGCTCCTACAATGAGCAGTTCTTC.

This clonotype was counted a few times. This sequence joins TRBV29-1 and TRBJ2-3; 7 bases are a match to TRBD1. Germline CDR1 SQVTM, CDR2 ANQGSEA. V shed 7 bases, J shed 5 bases, and the junction held 12 bases outside the gene matches. This CDR3 contains 14 residues. The CDR3 here is CSAGNRGTGDTQYF. The CDR3 nucleotides read TGCAGCGCCGGGAACAGGGGAACAGGAGATACGCAGTATTTT.

The V and J genes are TRBV20-1 and TRBJ2-2; D might be TRBD1 (6 bases). V was clipped by 0 bases and J by 5 bases, with 19 bases between them. Germline loops: CDR1 DFQATT, CDR2 SNEGSKA (reference sequence). This CDR3 has 17 amino acids. CDR3 region: CSARDSRQDPRTGELFF. The CDR3 DNA follows: TGCAGTGCTAGAGATTCCAGACAGGACCCGAGGACCGGGGAGCTGTTTTTT.

This clonotype has just a few counts. The chain links TRBV4-1 to TRBJ1-4; 9 bases are a match to TRBD1. Germline CDR1 is MGHRA and CDR2 is YSYEKL. V was clipped by 1 base and J by 15 bases; unmatched bases: 18. The CDR3 loop spans 17 amino acids. The CDR3 reads CASSQGSTTGGGLKMFF. CDR3 nucleotides: TGCGCCAGCAGCCAAGGGAGTACTACAGGGGGCGGTCTGAAAATGTTTTTT.

This clonotype was found a few times. The chain is built from TRBV7-2 and TRBJ2-3, with 13 nucleotides matching TRBD2. The CDR3 loop spans 17 amino acids. The germline CDR1 and CDR2 sequences are SGHTA and FQGNSA. The V segment lost 1 base and the J segment 5 bases; nucleotides outside the gene matches: 6. This CDR3 is CASSLGPTSGGQDTQYF. The CDR3 DNA reads TGTGCCAGCAGCTTAGGCCCGACTAGCGGGGGGCAAGATACGCAGTATTTT.

The chain joins TRBV20-1 to TRBJ2-5; 10 positions agree with TRBD2. V lost 6 bases and J lost 2; bases outside the gene matches: 9. The CDR3 has 15 residues. Germline V gene sequence: CDR1 DFQATT, CDR2 SNEGSKA (reference sequence). CDR3 region: CSARGLAVVQETQYF. The DNA for the CDR3 is TGCAGTGCCCGAGGACTAGCGGTCGTACAAGAGACCCAGTACTTC.